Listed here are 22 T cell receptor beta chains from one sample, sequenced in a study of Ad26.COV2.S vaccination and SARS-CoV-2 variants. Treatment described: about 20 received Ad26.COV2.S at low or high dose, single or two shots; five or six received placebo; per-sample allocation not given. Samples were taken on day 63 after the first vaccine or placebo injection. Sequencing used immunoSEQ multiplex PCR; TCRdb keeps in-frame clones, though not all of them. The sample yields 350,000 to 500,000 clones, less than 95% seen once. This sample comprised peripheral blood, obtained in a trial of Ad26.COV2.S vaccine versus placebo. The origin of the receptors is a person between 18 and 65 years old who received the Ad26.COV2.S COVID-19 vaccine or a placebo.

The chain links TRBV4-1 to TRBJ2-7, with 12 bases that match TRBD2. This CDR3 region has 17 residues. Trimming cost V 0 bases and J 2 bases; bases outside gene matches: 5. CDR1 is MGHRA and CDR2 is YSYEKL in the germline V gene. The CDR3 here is CASSQDPSSGRAYEQYF. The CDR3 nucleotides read TGCGCCAGCAGCCAAGATCCGTCTAGCGGGAGGGCCTACGAGCAGTACTTC.

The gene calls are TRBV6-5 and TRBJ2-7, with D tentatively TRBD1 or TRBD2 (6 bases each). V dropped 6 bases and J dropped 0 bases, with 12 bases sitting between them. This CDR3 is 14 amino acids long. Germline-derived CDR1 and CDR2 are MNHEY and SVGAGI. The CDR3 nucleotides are TGTGCCAGCAGGCCCCGGGGGCCCTCCTACGAGCAGTACTTC. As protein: CASRPRGPSYEQYF.

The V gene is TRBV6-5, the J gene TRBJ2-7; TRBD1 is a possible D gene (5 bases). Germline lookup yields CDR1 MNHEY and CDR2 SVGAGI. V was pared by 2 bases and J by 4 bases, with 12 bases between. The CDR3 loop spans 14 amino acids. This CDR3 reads CASSYLPQGYEQYF. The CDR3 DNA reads TGTGCCAGCAGTTACCTCCCCCAGGGATACGAGCAGTACTTC.

The CDR3 DNA is TGTGCCAGCAGCCCCGCCGGGACAGAGGGCACTGAAGCTTTCTTT. The encoded protein is CASSPAGTEGTEAFF. This sequence joins TRBV5-4 and TRBJ1-1; 7 bases align to TRBD1. Germline V gene lookup returns CDR1 SGHNT and CDR2 YYREEE (reference sequence). The CDR3 has 15 residues. V dropped 4 bases and J dropped 4; count of bases not matched to a gene: 10.

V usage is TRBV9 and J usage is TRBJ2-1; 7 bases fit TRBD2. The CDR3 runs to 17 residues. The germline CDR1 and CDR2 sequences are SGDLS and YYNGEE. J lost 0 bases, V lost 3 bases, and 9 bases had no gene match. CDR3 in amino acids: CASSGIAGLSSYNEQFF. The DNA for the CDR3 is TGTGCCAGCAGCGGGATAGCGGGCTTGAGCTCCTACAATGAGCAGTTCTTC. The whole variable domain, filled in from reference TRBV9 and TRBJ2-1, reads DSGVTQTPKHLITATGQRVTLRCSPRSGDLSVYWYQQSLDQGLQFLIQYYNGEERAKGNILERFSAQQFPDLHSELNLSSLELGDSALYFCASSGIAGLSSYNEQFFGPGTRLTVL.

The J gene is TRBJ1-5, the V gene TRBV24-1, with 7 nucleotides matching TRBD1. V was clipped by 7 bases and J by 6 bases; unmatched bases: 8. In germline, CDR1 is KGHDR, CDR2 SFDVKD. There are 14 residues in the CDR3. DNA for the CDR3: TGTGCCACCAGCCATACAGGGGAAGTTCAGCCCCAGCATTTT. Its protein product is CATSHTGEVQPQHF.

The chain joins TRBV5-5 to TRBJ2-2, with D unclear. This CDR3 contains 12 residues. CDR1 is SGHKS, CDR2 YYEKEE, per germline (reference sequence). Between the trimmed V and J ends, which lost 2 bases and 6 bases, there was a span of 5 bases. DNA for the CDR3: TGTGCCAGCAGCTTTATTGCCGGGGAGCTGTTTTTT. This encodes CASSFIAGELFF.

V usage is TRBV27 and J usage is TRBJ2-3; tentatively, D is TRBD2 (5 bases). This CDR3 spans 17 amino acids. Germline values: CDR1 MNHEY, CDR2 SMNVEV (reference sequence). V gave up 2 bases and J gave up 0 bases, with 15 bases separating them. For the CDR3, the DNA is TGTGCCAGCAGTTTAGGCCTTTCGGGGAGTAGCACAGATACGCAGTATTTT. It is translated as CASSLGLSGSSTDTQYF.

The CDR3: CASKAGGGTYEQYF. In DNA form, the CDR3 reads TGTGCCAGCAAGGCGGGAGGGGGCACCTACGAGCAGTACTTC. The V call is TRBV28, the J call TRBJ2-7; 9 bases line up with TRBD2. CDR3 length: 14 residues. V lost 7 bases to trimming and J lost 2 bases; unmatched junction nucleotides: 6. CDR1 is MDHEN, CDR2 SYDVKM, per germline.

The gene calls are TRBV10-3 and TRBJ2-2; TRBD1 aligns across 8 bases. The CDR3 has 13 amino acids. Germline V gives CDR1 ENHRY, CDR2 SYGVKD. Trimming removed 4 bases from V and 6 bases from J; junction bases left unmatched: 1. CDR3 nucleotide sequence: TGTGCCATCAGTGGGACAGGGCCCGGGGAGCTGTTTTTT. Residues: CAISGTGPGELFF.

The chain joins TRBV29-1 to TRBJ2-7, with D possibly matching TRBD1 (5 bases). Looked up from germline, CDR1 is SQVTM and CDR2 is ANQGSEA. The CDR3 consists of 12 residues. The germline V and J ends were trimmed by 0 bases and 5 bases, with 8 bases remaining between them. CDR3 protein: CSVEDRVHEQYF. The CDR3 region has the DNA TGCAGCGTTGAAGACAGGGTCCACGAGCAGTACTTC.

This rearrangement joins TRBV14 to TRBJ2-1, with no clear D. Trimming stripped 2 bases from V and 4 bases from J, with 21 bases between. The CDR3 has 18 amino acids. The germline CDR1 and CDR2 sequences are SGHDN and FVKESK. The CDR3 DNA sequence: TGTGCCAGCAGCCAATTACCTGTAGGGCGAGCATTATACAATGAGCAGTTCTTC. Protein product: CASSQLPVGRALYNEQFF.

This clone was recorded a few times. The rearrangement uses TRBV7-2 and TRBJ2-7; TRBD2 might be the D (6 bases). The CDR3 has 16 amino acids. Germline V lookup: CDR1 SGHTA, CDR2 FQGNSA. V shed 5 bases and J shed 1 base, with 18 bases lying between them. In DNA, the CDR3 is TGTGCCAGCAGCGTCTTCGGGACTTTCGATTCCTACGAGCAGTACTTC. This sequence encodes CASSVFGTFDSYEQYF.

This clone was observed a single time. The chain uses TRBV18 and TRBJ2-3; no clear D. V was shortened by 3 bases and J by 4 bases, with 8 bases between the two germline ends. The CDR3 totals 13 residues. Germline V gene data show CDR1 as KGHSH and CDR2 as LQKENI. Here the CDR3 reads CASSPYSSDTQYF. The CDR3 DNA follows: TGTGCCAGCTCACCCTATTCGTCAGATACGCAGTATTTT.

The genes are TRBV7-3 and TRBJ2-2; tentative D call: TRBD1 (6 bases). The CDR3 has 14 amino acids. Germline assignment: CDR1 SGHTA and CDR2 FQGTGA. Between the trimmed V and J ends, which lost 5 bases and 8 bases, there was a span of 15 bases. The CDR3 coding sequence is TGTGCCAGCAGCCCAGGGGCCCCAGGGGGGGAGCTGTTTTTT. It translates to CASSPGAPGGELFF.

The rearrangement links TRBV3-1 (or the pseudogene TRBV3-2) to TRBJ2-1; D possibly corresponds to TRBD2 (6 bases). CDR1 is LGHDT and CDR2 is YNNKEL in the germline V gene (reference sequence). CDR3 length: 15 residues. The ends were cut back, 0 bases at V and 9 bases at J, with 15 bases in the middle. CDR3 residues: CASSQDLSARGEQFF. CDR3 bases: TGTGCCAGCAGCCAAGATCTCTCTGCGCGGGGTGAGCAGTTCTTC.

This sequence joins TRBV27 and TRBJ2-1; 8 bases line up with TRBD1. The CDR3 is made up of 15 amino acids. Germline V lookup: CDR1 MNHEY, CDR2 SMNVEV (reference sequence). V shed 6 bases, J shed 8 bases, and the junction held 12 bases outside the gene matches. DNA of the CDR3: TGTGCCAGCAGCCTAGACAGGGGAAATGCCGATGAGCAGTTCTTC. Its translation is CASSLDRGNADEQFF.

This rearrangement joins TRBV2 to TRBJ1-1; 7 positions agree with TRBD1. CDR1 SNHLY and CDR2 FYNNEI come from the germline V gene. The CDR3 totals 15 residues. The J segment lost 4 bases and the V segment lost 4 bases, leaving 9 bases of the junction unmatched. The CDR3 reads CASSGGQLFGTEAFF. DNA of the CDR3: TGTGCCAGCAGTGGGGGACAGCTCTTCGGCACTGAAGCTTTCTTT. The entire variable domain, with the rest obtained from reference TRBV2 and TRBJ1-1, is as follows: EPEVTQTPSHQVTQMGQEVILRCVPISNHLYFYWYRQILGQKVEFLVSFYNNEISEKSEIFDDQFSVERPDGSNFTLKIRSTKLEDSAMYFCASSGGQLFGTEAFFGQGTRLTVV.

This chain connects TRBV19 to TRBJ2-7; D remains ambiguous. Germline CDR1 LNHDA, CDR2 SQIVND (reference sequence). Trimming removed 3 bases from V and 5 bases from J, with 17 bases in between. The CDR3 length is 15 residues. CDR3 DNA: TGTGCCAGTAGTATGAGTACAGCAAGACACCACGAGCAGTACTTC. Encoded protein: CASSMSTARHHEQYF.

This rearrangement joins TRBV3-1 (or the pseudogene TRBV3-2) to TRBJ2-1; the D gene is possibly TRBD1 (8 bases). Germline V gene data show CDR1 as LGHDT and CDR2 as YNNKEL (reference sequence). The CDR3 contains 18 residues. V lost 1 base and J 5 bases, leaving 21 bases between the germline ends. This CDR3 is CASSQVPRGLAVNNEQFF. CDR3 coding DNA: TGTGCCAGCAGCCAAGTGCCCAGGGGGCTAGCGGTAAACAATGAGCAGTTCTTC.

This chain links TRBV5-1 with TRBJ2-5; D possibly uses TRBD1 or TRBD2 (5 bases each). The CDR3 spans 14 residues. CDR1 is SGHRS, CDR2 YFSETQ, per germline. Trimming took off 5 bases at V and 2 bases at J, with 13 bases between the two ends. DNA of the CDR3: TGCGCCAGCAGTCAGCGAGGGGTACAAGAGACCCAGTACTTC. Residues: CASSQRGVQETQYF.

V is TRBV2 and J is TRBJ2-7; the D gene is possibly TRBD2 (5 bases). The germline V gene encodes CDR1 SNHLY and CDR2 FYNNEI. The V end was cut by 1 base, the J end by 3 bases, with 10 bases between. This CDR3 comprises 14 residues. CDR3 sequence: CASSEGRVNYEQYF. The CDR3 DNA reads TGTGCCAGCAGTGAAGGGCGGGTCAACTACGAGCAGTACTTC.